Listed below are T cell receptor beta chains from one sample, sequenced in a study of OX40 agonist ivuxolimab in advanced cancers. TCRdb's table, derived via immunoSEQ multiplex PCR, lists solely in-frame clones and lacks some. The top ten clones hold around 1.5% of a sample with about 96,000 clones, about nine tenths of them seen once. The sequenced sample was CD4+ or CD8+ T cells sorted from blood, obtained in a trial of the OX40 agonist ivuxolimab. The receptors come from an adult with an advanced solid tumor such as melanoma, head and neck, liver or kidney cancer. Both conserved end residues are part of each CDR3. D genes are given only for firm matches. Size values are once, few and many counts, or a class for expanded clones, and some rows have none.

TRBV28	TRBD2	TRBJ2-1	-	TGTGCCAGCAGGTTGCCTCCGGGAGCGGGAGGGCCTGGGAATGAGCAGTTCTTC	CASRLPPGAGGPGNEQFF
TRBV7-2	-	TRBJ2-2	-	TGTGCCAGCAGCTTAAGACAGGGAGGCACCGGGGAGCTGTTTTTT	CASSLRQGGTGELFF
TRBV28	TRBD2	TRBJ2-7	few	TGTGCCAGCGGAAAAGGACTAGCGGGAGTCGAGCAGTACTTC	CASGKGLAGVEQYF
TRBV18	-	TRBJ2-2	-	TGTGCCAGCTCACCACCGGAAAAACAGGCCTACACCGGGGAGCTGTTTTTT	CASSPPEKQAYTGELFF
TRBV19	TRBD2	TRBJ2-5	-	TGTGCCAGTAGTCTGACTAGCGGGAGGTACGGGGGGGCCCAGTACTTC	CASSLTSGRYGGAQYF
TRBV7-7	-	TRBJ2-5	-	TGTGCTAGCAGCCCGACAGGCCAGCAAGAGACCCAGTACTTC	CASSPTGQQETQYF
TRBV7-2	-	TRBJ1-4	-	TGTGCCAGCAGCCCACGGACTAATGAAAAACTGTTTTTT	CASSPRTNEKLFF
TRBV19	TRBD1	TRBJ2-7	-	TGTGCCAGTAGTATCGCCGACAGGGGAAATAGGCTCGAGCAGTACTTC	CASSIADRGNRLEQYF
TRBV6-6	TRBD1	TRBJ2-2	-	TGTGCCAGCAGTTACCGGGGACAGGGCATCGGGGAGCTGTTTTTT	CASSYRGQGIGELFF
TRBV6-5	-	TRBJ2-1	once	TGTGCCAGCGGTAGGGGACCCAATGAGCAGTTCTTC	CASGRGPNEQFF
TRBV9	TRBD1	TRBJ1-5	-	TGTGCCAGCAGTCAGGGACAGACAAATCAGCCCCAGCATTTT	CASSQGQTNQPQHF
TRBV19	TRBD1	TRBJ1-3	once	TGTGCCAGTAGGACGGACAGGGAAGTTGGAAACACCATATATTTT	CASRTDREVGNTIYF
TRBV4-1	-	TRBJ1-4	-	TGCGCCAGCAGCCAAGACACAGGGAGAGCTAATGAAAAACTGTTTTTT	CASSQDTGRANEKLFF
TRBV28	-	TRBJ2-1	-	TGTGCCAGCCGAACAGGAGGGCTGTACAATGAGCAGTTCTTC	CASRTGGLYNEQFF
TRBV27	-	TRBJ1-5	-	TGTGCCAGCAGTTTATCAGCCCTTTCAAATCAGCCCCAGCATTTT	CASSLSALSNQPQHF
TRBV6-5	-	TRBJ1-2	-	TGTGCCAGCAGTCCGCTGACCTCAGGGGAGTATGGCTACACCTTC	CASSPLTSGEYGYTF
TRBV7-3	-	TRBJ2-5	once	TGTGCCAGCAGCTTAGAACAGGGATGGGAGACCCAGTACTTC	CASSLEQGWETQYF
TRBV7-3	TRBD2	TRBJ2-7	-	TGCGCCAGCAGCCAAGAGACTAGCGGGATCGGGGAGCAGTACTTC	CASSQETSGIGEQYF
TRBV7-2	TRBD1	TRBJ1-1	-	TGTGCCAGCAGTCCGGACAGGGGCGCTGAAGCTTTCTTT	CASSPDRGAEAFF
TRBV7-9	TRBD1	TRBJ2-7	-	TGTGCCAGCAGCTTTACACAGGGGGCCGAGCAGTACTTC	CASSFTQGAEQYF
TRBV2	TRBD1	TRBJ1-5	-	TGTGCCAGCAGTGAACACAGGGGGGATCAGCCCCAGCATTTT	CASSEHRGDQPQHF
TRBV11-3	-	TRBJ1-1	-	TGTGCCAGCAGCTTACAGGGGAACACTGAAGCTTTCTTT	CASSLQGNTEAFF
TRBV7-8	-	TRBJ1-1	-	TGTGCCAGCAGCCTCGAGGGTAGCACTGAAGCTTTCTTT	CASSLEGSTEAFF
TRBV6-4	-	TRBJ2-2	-	TGTGCCAGCAGTGACTCTATCCCCGGGGAGCTGTTTTTT	CASSDSIPGELFF
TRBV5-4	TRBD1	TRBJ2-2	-	TGTGCCAGCAGCACGACAGGGGCGGTCGGGGAGCTGTTTTTT	CASSTTGAVGELFF
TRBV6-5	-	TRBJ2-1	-	TGTGCCAGCAGTTATGGGTCAGGACACGGCAATGAGCAGTTCTTC	CASSYGSGHGNEQFF
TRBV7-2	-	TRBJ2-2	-	TGTGCCAGCAGCGCCACTAGCACCGGGGAGCTGTTTTTT	CASSATSTGELFF
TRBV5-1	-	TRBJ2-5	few	TGCGCCAGCAATGTGGGTACTGGGACATTCCAAGAGACCCAGTACTTC	CASNVGTGTFQETQYF
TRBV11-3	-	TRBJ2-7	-	TGTGCCAGCAGCTTAGGAGACGGGAGAGTCAACGAGCAGTACTTC	CASSLGDGRVNEQYF
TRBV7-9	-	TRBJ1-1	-	TGTGCCAGCAGTAGGGGGTGGACTGAAGCTTTCTTT	CASSRGWTEAFF
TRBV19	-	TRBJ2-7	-	TGTGCCAGTAGTATTTTCTACTTTACCTACGAGCAGTACTTC	CASSIFYFTYEQYF
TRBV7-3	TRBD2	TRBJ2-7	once	TGTGCCAGTGGACTAGCGGGGGAGGGCGAGCAGTACTTC	CASGLAGEGEQYF
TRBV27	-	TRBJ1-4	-	TGTGCCAGCAGCCCTCTGTTGGAGTTCCCGGGAGCTAATGAAAAACTGTTTTTT	CASSPLLEFPGANEKLFF
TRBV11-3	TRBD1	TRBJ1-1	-	TGTGCCAGCAGCCCAGGGGCAGGGGGGACTGAAGCTTTCTTT	CASSPGAGGTEAFF
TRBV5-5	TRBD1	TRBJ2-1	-	TGTGCCAGCAGCTTGGTGGGGACAGCTGAGCAGTTCTTC	CASSLVGTAEQFF
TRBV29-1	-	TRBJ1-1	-	TGCAGCGTTGAAGTAGGGGCCGTAGCTTTCTTT	CSVEVGAVAFF
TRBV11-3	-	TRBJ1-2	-	TGTGCCAGCAGCTTAGGTGTGGGTCGGCCGGACACCTTC	CASSLGVGRPDTF
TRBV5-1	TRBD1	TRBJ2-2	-	TGCGCCAGCAGCGTGGACAGGGGCACCGGGGAGCTGTTTTTT	CASSVDRGTGELFF
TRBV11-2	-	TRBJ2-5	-	TGTGCCAGCAGCGCCGGGACACCGGGCCAAGAGACCCAGTACTTC	CASSAGTPGQETQYF
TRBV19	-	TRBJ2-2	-	TGTGCCAGTAGAAGCCCTGGGTGGAACACCGGGGAGCTGTTTTTT	CASRSPGWNTGELFF
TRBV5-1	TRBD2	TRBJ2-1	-	TGCGCCAGCAGCTCGCTAGGACTAGCGGGAGGGCTGGGGGGGCAGTTCTTC	CASSSLGLAGGLGGQFF
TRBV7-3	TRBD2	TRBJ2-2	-	TGTGCCAGCAGCTTACAAGCGGGAGAACACGGGGAGCTGTTTTTT	CASSLQAGEHGELFF
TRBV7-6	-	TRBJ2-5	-	TGTGCCAGCAGCTTAGGTCGGTCCCCAGGGACCCAGTACTTC	CASSLGRSPGTQYF
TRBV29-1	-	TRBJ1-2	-	TGCAGCGTTGCCAGGGCTAACTATGGCTACACCTTC	CSVARANYGYTF
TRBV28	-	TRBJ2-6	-	TGTGCCAGCAGTTCGTCAGGGGCCAACGTCCTGACTTTC	CASSSSGANVLTF
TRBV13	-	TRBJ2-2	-	TGTGCCAGCTCTTTCGGGTCGACCGGGGAGCTGTTTTTT	CASSFGSTGELFF
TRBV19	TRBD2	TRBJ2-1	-	TGTGCCAGTAGGTGGGAGGGCCAAACGGGCAATGAGCAGTTCTTC	CASRWEGQTGNEQFF
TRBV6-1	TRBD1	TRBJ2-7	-	TGTGCCAGCTCACGGGACAGGGGATACGAGCAGTACTTC	CASSRDRGYEQYF
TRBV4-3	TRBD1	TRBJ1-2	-	TGCGCCAGCAGCCCCGCCGACAGGGAAAACTATGGCTACACCTTC	CASSPADRENYGYTF
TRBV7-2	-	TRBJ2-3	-	TGTGCCAGCAGCTCAACTTACAACACAGATACGCAGTATTTT	CASSSTYNTDTQYF
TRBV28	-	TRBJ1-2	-	TGTGCCAGCAGTTCACCCTCGGTTAGGGTAGGCTATGGCTACACCTTC	CASSSPSVRVGYGYTF